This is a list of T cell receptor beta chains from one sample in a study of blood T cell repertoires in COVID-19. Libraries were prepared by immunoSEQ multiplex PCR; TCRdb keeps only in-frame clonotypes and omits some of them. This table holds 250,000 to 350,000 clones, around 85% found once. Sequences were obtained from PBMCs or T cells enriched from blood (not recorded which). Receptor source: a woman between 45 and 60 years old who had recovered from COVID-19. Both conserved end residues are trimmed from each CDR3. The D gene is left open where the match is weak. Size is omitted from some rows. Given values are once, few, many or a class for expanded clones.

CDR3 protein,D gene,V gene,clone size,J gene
ASSQRGTAGANVLT,NA,TRBV4-1,NA,TRBJ2-6
ASSLGTGELF,TRBD1,TRBV7-3,NA,TRBJ2-2
AWIPRGQGGYTEAF,TRBD1,TRBV30,few,TRBJ1-1
SVVTDSSEAF,NA,TRBV29-1,NA,TRBJ1-1
ASSFGTDTQY,NA,TRBV19,NA,TRBJ2-3
ASSLRGYEQY,NA,TRBV12-3/TRBV12-4,NA,TRBJ2-7
ASSWTSSYEQY,TRBD2,TRBV5-1,NA,TRBJ2-7
ASSQLQGGRDTQY,NA,TRBV28,NA,TRBJ2-3
ASSLGLVYTDTQY,NA,TRBV7-6,NA,TRBJ2-3
ASSFRNYGYT,NA,TRBV12-3/TRBV12-4,NA,TRBJ1-2
ASSLGTENTEAF,TRBD1,TRBV18,NA,TRBJ1-1
ASRSGAGANVLT,NA,TRBV7-3,NA,TRBJ2-6
ASSVGSPAYEQY,NA,TRBV19,NA,TRBJ2-7
ASSHDRGRATNEKLF,TRBD1,TRBV6-6,NA,TRBJ1-4
ASSSAGGHPLGETQY,NA,TRBV28,NA,TRBJ2-5
ASSLAGYTDTQY,NA,TRBV11-3,NA,TRBJ2-3
ASSLASSGRYEQY,TRBD2,TRBV11-3,NA,TRBJ2-7
ASSRTAEGSTNEKLF,NA,TRBV5-1,few,TRBJ1-4
ASSRAGTGRTEAF,TRBD1,TRBV27,NA,TRBJ1-1
ASSRGQGNGYT,TRBD1,TRBV3-1/TRBV3-2,NA,TRBJ1-2
ASRQGGGYEQY,NA,TRBV6-5,NA,TRBJ2-7
ASMAGQGIPYEQY,TRBD1,TRBV25-1,NA,TRBJ2-7
ATLWGSNQPQH,NA,TRBV6-5,NA,TRBJ1-5
SASTFQGRTEAF,NA,TRBV20-1,NA,TRBJ1-1
ASALGLAGGETQY,TRBD2,TRBV7-9,NA,TRBJ2-5
ASSPSGGRGSTEAF,NA,TRBV4-1,NA,TRBJ1-1